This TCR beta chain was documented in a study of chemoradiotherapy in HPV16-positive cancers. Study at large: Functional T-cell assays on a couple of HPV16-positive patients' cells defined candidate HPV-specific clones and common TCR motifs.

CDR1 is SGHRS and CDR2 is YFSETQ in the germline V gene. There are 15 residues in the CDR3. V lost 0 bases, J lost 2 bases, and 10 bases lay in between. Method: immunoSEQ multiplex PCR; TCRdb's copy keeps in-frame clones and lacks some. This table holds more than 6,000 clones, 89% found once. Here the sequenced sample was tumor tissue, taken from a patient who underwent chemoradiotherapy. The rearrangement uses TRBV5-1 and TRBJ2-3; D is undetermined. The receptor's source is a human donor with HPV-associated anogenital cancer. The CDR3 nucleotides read TGCGCCAGCAGCTTGGATGCAGGTATCACAGATACGCAGTATTTT. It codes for CASSLDAGITDTQYF.